This record concerns one T cell receptor beta chain sequence. The data belong to a study of technical replicates of blood from a few donors. Assay used: immunoSEQ multiplex PCR; TCRdb lists only in-frame clones, some missing. Altogether 51,000 or so clones are present, 92% being singletons, with the ten largest covering 3.9%. From germline, CDR1 is MNHEY and CDR2 SVGAGI. Trimming took off 0 bases at V and 7 bases at J, with 13 bases between the two ends. The CDR3 sequence is 16 residues long. Sequencing was performed on PBMCs. This clonotype was obtained from a human donor in good health. Some clones in this sample may be carry-over from other donors' samples. The chain links TRBV6-5 to TRBJ1-6; D unclear. Here the CDR3 reads CASSYSQVGGNSPLHF. As DNA, the CDR3 is TGTGCCAGCAGTTACTCCCAGGTCGGAGGGAATTCACCCCTCCACTTT.